The sequence of this TCR beta chain was determined in a study of CXCR3-negative and CXCR3-positive naive CD8 T cells. The CDR3 has 14 amino acids. Germline CDR1 and CDR2: SEHNR and FQNEAQ (reference sequence). Study results and caveats: Against CXCR3-negative naive cells, CXCR3-positive naive cells showed more hydrophobic TRB CDR3s. Naive cells used TRBV-TRBJ genes in much the same way whether CXCR3-negative or CXCR3-positive; memory cells did not. In both naive subsets diversity was comparably high, whereas memory CD8+ cells showed much lower diversity.

Libraries were UMI-labeled 5' RACE TRB cDNA. One entry per CDR3 protein, without DNA, is what TCRdb gives after re-calling the 5' RACE reads. The sample data list about 130,000 distinct CDR3 sequences. On this clonotype: Its specificity is not known.

V is TRBV7-9 and J is TRBJ2-3; TCRdb reports TRBD2, a call that lacks DNA to check it against. The sequenced material came from naive CXCR3- CD8+ T cells from blood. Described subset: CD45RO-CCR7+CD27+CD95- naive CD8+ T cells lacking CXCR3 (TNR3-). This receptor was taken from a human donor in good health. Some clones in this sample may be carry-over from other donors' samples. Here the CDR3 reads CASSLARTTDTQYF.